The clone carrying this T cell receptor (beta chain) was found many times. Its target is unknown. The CDR3 is 15 residues long. Per germline, CDR1 LNHNV and CDR2 YYDKDF (reference sequence). The trim removed 2 bases at V and 3 bases at J, leaving 7 bases unmatched. This sample is drawn from a study of T cells in Graves' hyperthyroidism and ophthalmopathy. Overall study findings and caveats: Blood also held most thyroid clonotypes expanded beyond 0.001.

Disease duration under 2 months; hyperthyroidism patients were aged 18 to 65. Amplification of TCR beta CDR3 regions was performed using RNA transcripts as template. Initially, a first-round RT-PCR of the TCR CDR3 employed the HTBI primer set. TCRdb fed the multiplex PCR reads into MiXCR, producing one record per CDR3 protein. The sample yields fewer than 800,000 distinct CDR3 sequences, less than 20% seen once. Sequencing was carried out using blood. This clonotype originated in a man between 18 and 29 years old with Graves' hyperthyroidism. The rearrangement uses TRBV15 and TRBJ2-7, with 7 bases lining up with TRBD1. The CDR3 DNA follows: TGTGCCACCAGCAGAAGTACGACAGGGATCTACGAGCAGTACTTC. This sequence encodes CATSRSTTGIYEQYF.